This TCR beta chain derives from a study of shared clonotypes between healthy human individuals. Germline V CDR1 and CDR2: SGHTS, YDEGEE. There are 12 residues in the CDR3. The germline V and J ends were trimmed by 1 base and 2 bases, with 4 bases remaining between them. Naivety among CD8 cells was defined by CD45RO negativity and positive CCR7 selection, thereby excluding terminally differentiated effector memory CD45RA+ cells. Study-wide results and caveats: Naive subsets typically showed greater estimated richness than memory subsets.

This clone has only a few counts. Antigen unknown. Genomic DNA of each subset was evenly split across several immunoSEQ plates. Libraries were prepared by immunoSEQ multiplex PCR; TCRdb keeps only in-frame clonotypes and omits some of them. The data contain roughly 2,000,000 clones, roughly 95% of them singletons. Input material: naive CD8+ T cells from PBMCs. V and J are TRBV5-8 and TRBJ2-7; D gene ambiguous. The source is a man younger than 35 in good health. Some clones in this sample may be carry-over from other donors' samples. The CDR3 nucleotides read TGTGCCAGCAGCTTGAGGACCTACGAGCAGTACTTC. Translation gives CASSLRTYEQYF. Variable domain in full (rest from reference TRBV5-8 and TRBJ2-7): EAGVTQSPTHLIKTRGQQATLRCSPISGHTSVYWYQQALGLGLQFLLWYDEGEERNRGNFPPRFSGRQFPNYSSELNVNALELEDSALYLCASSLRTYEQYFGPGTRLTVT.